These T cell receptor beta chains were read from a single sample in a study of T cell clones after liver transplantation. Method: immunoSEQ multiplex PCR; TCRdb's copy keeps in-frame clones and lacks some. The repertoire holds over 5,500 clones, 70% seen once, with about a quarter in the top ten. The sequencing used CD8+ T cells from blood, collected before liver transplant. The receptors stem from a human donor who received a liver transplant. The CDR3 runs from the conserved cysteine through the conserved F or W. A D gene is named only where the DNA matches it firmly.

D: .
J: TRBJ2-3
V: TRBV2
CDR3: CASSEGGFSTDTQYF

D: TRBD1
J: TRBJ2-3
V: TRBV25-1
CDR3: CASSDRDSPTDTQYF

D: .
J: TRBJ2-1
V: TRBV27
CDR3: CASSPLAEIYNEQFF

D: TRBD2
J: TRBJ2-3
V: TRBV7-8
CDR3: CASSLGLAKADTQYF

D: .
J: TRBJ1-2
V: TRBV19
CDR3: CASTIGLLYGYTF

D: .
J: TRBJ1-3
V: TRBV6-1
CDR3: CASSEGALPRTSGNTIYF

D: .
J: TRBJ1-2
V: TRBV29-1
CDR3: CSVGTARSNYGYTF

D: TRBD1
J: TRBJ2-7
V: TRBV5-6
CDR3: CASSRVGQGAHEQYF

D: .
J: TRBJ2-1
V: TRBV5-8
CDR3: CASSLEVGAERDEQFF

D: TRBD2
J: TRBJ2-3
V: TRBV18
CDR3: CASSRPGTSGDNTDTQYF

D: .
J: TRBJ1-2
V: TRBV5-6
CDR3: CASSLAAAANYGYTF

D: .
J: TRBJ1-3
V: TRBV30
CDR3: CAWSAASGTGNTIYF

D: TRBD2
J: TRBJ2-1
V: TRBV6-1
CDR3: CASSGGGGILEQFF

D: TRBD1
J: TRBJ2-7
V: TRBV7-8
CDR3: CASSLGAGTGSKQYF

D: TRBD2
J: TRBJ2-2
V: TRBV7-8
CDR3: CASSLVASGGATGELFF

D: .
J: TRBJ1-1
V: TRBV27
CDR3: CASSLSGRRAFF

D: TRBD2
J: TRBJ2-5
V: TRBV7-9
CDR3: CASSFPGGGETQYF

D: .
J: TRBJ1-6
V: TRBV6-5
CDR3: CASSYADRNSPLHF

D: TRBD2
J: TRBJ2-1
V: TRBV13
CDR3: CASSGEAGPTGNEQFF

D: .
J: TRBJ1-4
V: TRBV28
CDR3: CASSPHRDNEKLFF

D: TRBD1
J: TRBJ1-2
V: TRBV19
CDR3: CASTFGTGDGYTF

D: .
J: TRBJ1-1
V: TRBV5-4
CDR3: CASSSETAGAEAFF

D: .
J: TRBJ2-7
V: TRBV5-1
CDR3: CTSSLGGPPTYEQYF

D: TRBD1
J: TRBJ1-2
V: TRBV19
CDR3: CASSPAIRTGGGYTF

D: .
J: TRBJ2-1
V: TRBV9
CDR3: CASGPDYNEQFF

D: .
J: TRBJ1-6
V: TRBV7-2
CDR3: CASSLEAYSPLHF

D: TRBD2
J: TRBJ2-1
V: TRBV2
CDR3: CASTNRGGNYNEQFF

D: TRBD1
J: TRBJ2-2
V: TRBV27
CDR3: CASSFGTGVTGELFF

D: .
J: TRBJ1-3
V: TRBV4-3
CDR3: CASSQDPAGTGNTIYF

D: .
J: TRBJ2-5
V: TRBV6-1
CDR3: CASYTGTLGETQYF

D: TRBD2
J: TRBJ2-1
V: TRBV11-1
CDR3: CASSLTSGDAYNEQFF

D: TRBD2
J: TRBJ2-3
V: TRBV2
CDR3: CASSESGGSTDTQYF

D: .
J: TRBJ1-3
V: TRBV5-1
CDR3: CASSLRDLSSGNTIYF